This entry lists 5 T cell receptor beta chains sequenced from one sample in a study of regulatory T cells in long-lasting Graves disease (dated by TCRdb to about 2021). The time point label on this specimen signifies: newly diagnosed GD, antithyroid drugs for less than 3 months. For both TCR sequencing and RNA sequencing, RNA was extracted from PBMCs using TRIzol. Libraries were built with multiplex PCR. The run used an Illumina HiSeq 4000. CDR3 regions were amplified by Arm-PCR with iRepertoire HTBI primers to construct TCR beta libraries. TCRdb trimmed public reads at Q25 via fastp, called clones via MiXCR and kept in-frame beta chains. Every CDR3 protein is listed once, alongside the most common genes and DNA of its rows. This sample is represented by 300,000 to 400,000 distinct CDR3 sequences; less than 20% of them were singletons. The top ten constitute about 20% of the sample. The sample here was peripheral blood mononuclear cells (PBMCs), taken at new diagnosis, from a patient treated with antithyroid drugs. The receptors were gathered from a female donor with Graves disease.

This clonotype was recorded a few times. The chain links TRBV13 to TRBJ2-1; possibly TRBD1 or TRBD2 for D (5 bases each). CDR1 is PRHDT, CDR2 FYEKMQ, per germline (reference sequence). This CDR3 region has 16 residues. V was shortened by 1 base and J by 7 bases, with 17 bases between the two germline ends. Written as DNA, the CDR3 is TGTGCCAGCAGCTTAGCGGGGCGAGGGGTGAGAAATGAGCAGTTCTTC. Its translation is CASSLAGRGVRNEQFF.

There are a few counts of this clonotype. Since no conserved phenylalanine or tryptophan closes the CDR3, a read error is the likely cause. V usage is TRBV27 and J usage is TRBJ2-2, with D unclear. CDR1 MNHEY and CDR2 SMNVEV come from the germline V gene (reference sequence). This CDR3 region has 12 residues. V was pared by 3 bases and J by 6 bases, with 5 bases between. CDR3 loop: CASSFRPGELFL. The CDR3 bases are TGTGCCAGCAGTTTTCGGCCCGGGGAGCTGTTTCTT.

The CDR3 DNA is TGCAGTGCTAGGACTTCTAACTATGGCTACACCTTC. Its translation: CSARTSNYGYTF. This chain connects TRBV20-1 to TRBJ1-2; D is ambiguous. V was pared by 3 bases and J by 0 bases, with 5 bases between. This CDR3 spans 12 amino acids. Germline CDR1 DFQATT, CDR2 SNEGSKA (reference sequence).

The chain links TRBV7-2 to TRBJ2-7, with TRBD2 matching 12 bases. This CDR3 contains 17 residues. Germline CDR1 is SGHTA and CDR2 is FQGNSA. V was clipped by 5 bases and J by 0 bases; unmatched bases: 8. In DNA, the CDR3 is TGTGCCAGCAGCCCGACTAGCGGGAGCACTCCCTCCTACGAGCAGTACTTC. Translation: CASSPTSGSTPSYEQYF.

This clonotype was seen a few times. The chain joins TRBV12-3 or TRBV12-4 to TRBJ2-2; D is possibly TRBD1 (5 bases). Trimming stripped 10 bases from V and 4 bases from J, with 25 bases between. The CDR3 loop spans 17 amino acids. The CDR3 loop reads CAINNKGQGSFTGELFF. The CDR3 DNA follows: TGTGCCATTAACAACAAGGGGCAGGGCTCTTTCACCGGGGAGCTGTTTTTT.